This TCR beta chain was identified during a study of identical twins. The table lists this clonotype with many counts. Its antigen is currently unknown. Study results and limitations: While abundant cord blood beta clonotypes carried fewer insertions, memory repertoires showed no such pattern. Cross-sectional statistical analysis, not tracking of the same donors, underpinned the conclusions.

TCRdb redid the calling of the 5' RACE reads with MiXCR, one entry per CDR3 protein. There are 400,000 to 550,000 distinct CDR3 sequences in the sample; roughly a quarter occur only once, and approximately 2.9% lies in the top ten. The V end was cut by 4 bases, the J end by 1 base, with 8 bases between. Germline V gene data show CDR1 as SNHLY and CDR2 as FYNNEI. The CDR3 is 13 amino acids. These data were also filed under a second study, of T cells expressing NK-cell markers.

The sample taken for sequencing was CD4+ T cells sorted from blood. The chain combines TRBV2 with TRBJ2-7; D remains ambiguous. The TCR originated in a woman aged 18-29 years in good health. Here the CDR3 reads CASSGRQSYEQYF. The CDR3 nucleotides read TGTGCCAGCAGTGGGCGGCAATCCTACGAGCAGTACTTC.